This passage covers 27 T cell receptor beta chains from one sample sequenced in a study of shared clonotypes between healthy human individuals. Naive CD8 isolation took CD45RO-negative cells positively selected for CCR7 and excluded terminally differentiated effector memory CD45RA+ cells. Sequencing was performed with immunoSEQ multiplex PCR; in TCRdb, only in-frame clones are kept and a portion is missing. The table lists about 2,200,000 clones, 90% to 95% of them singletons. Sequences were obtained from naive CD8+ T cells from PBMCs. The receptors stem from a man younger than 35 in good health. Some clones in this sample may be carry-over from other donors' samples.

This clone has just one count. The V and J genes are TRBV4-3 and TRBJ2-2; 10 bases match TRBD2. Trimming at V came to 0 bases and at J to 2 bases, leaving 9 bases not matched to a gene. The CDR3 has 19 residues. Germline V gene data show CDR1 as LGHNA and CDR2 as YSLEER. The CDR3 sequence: CASSQDPLGLAENTGELFF. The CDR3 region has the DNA TGCGCCAGCAGCCAAGATCCATTAGGACTAGCGGAAAACACCGGGGAGCTGTTTTTT.

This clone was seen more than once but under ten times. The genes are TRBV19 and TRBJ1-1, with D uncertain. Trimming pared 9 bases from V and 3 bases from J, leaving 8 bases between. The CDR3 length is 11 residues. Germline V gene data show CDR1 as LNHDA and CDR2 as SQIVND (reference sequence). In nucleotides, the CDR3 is TGTGCCAGCACCACGTACACTGAAGCTTTCTTT. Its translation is CASTTYTEAFF.

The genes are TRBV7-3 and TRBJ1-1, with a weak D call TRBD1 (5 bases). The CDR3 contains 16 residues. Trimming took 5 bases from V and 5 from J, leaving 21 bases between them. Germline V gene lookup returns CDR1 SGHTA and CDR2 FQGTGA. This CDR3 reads CASSKRGGPPGTEAFF. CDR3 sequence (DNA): TGTGCCAGCAGCAAAAGGGGAGGACCCCCTGGGACTGAAGCTTTCTTT.

CDR3 DNA: TGTGCCAGCAGCTTCCCCGGGACAGGGGGCTTTGCTTTCTTT. Protein: CASSFPGTGGFAFF. This chain connects TRBV7-9 to TRBJ1-1; 12 bases align to TRBD1. Germline loops: CDR1 SEHNR, CDR2 FQNEAQ (reference sequence). With V trimmed by 3 bases and J by 11 bases, 7 bases remained unmatched. The CDR3 is made up of 14 amino acids.

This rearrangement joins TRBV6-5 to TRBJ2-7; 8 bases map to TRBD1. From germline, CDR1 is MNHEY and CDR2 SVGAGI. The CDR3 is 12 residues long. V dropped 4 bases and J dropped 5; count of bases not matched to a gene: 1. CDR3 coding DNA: TGTGCCAGCAGTTCGACAGGGGACGAGCAGTACTTC. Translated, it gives CASSSTGDEQYF.

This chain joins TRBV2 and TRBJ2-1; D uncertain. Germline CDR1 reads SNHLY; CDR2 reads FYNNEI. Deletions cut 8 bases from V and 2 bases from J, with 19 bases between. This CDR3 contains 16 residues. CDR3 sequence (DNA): TGTGCCAGCGATGCCTTGGATGCATCCACCTACAATGAGCAGTTCTTC. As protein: CASDALDASTYNEQFF.

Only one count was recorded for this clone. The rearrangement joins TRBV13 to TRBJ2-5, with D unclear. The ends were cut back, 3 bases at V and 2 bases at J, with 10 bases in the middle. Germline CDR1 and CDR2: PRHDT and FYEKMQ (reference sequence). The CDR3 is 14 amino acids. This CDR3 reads CASSFRARQETQYF. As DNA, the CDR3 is TGTGCCAGCAGCTTTAGGGCGCGTCAAGAGACCCAGTACTTC.

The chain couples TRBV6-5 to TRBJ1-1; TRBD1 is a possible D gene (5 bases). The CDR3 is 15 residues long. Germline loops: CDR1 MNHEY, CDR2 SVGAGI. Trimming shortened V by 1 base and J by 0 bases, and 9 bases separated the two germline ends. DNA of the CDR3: TGTGCCAGCAGTTACTTTAGGGGAATGAACACTGAAGCTTTCTTT. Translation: CASSYFRGMNTEAFF.

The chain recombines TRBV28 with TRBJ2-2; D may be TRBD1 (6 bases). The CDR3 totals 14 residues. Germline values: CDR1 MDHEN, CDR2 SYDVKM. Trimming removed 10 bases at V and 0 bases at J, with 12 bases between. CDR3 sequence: CATPDSANTGELFF. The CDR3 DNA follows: TGTGCCACCCCGGACAGCGCGAACACCGGGGAGCTGTTTTTT.

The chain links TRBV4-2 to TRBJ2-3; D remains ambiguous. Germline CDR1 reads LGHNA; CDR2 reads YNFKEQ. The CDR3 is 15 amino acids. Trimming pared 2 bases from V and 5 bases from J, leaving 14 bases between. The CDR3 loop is CASSQSATVIDTQYF. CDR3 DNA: TGTGCCAGCAGCCAATCGGCTACGGTAATAGATACGCAGTATTTT.

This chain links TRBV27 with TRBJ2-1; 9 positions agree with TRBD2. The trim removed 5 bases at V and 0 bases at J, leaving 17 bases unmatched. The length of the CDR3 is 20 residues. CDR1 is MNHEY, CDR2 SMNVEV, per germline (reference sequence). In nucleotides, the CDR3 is TGTGCCAGCAGTGTGGTTGGGGGTAGGGCGGGGGGGAGCTCCTACAATGAGCAGTTCTTC. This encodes CASSVVGGRAGGSSYNEQFF.

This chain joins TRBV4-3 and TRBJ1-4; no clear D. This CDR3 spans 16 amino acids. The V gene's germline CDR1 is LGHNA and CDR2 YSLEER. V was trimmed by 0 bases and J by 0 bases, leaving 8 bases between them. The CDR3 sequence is CASSQDLGTTNEKLFF. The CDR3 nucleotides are TGCGCCAGCAGCCAAGATCTGGGGACAACTAATGAAAAACTGTTTTTT.

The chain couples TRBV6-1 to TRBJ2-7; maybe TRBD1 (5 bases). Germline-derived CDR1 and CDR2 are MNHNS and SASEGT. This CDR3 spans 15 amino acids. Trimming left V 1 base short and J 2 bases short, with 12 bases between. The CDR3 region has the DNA TGTGCCAGCAGTGAAGGAGTTGGGGCGCCCTACGAGCAGTACTTC. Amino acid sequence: CASSEGVGAPYEQYF.

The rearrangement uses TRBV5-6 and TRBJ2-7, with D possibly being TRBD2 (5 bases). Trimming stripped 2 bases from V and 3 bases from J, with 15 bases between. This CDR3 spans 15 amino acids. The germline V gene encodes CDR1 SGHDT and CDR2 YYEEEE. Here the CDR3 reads CASSFGGSRRYEQYF. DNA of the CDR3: TGTGCCAGCAGCTTTGGCGGGTCCCGTCGCTACGAGCAGTACTTC.

The DNA for the CDR3 is TGTGCCAGCAGTTTAATGGGACTAGCCTCAGTAGCCGTAAATGAGCAGTTCTTC. It yields the protein CASSLMGLASVAVNEQFF. The chain recombines TRBV28 with TRBJ2-1; 9 positions match TRBD2. Looked up from germline, CDR1 is MDHEN and CDR2 is SYDVKM. CDR3 length: 18 amino acids. The V and J ends lost 2 bases and 7 bases, in that order; junction bases with no gene match: 15. Full variable domain (rest looked up from reference TRBV28 and TRBJ2-1): DVKVTQSSRYLVKRTGEKVFLECVQDMDHENMFWYRQDPGLGLRLIYFSYDVKMKEKGDIPEGYSVSREKKERFSLILESASTNQTSMYLCASSLMGLASVAVNEQFFGPGTRLTVL.

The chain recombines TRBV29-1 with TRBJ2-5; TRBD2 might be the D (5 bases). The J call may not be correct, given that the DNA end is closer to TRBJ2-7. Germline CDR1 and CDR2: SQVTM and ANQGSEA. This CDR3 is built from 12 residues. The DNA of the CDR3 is TGCAGCGTTTGGGGAGAAGCAGGCGAGCAGTACTTC. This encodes CSVWGEAGEQYF.

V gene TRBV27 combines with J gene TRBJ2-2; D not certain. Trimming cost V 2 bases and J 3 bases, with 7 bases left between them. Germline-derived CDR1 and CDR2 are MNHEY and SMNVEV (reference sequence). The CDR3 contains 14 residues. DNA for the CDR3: TGTGCCAGCAGTTTACAGGTAGACACCGGGGAGCTGTTTTTT. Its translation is CASSLQVDTGELFF.

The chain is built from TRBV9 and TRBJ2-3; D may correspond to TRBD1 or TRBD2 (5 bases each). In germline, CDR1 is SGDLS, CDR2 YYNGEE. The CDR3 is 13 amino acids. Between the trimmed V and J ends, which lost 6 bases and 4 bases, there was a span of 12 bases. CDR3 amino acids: CASNPVGADTQYF. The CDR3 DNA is TGTGCCAGCAATCCCGTGGGGGCAGATACGCAGTATTTT.

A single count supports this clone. The CDR3 nucleotides are TGTGCCAGCAGCCCCCGGGATAGCGGGAACCAAAGATCCTACGAGCAGTACTTC. As protein: CASSPRDSGNQRSYEQYF. The J gene is TRBJ2-7, the V gene TRBV11-2, with TRBD2 matching over 8 bases. The CDR3 has 18 amino acids. Germline V lookup: CDR1 SGHAT, CDR2 FQNNGV. The junction had 16 bases not matched to a gene; V was cut back by 5 bases and J by 1 base.

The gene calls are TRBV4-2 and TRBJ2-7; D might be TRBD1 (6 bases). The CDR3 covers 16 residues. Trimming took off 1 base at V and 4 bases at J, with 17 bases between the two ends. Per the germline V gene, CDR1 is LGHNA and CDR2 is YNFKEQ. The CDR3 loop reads CASSQGQGTEAYEQYF. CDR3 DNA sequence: TGTGCCAGCAGCCAAGGCCAGGGGACGGAAGCATACGAGCAGTACTTC.

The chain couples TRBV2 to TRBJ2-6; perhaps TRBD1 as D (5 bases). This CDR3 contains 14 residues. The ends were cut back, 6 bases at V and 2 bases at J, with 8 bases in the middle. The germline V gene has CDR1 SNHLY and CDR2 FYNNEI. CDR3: CASRPGTGANVLTF. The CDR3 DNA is TGTGCCAGCAGGCCAGGGACTGGGGCCAACGTCCTGACTTTC.

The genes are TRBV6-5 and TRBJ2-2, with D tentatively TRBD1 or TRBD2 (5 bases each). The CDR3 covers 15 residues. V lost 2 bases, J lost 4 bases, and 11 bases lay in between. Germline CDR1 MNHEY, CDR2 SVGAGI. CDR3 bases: TGTGCCAGCAGTTACAATGGGGGAGCCACCGGGGAGCTGTTTTTT. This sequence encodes CASSYNGGATGELFF.

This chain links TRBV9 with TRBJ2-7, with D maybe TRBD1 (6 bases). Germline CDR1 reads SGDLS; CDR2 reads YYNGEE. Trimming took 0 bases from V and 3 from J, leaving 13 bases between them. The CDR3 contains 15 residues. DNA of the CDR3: TGTGCCAGCAGCGTAGGGGCGGAGACAGGCTACGAGCAGTACTTC. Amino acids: CASSVGAETGYEQYF.

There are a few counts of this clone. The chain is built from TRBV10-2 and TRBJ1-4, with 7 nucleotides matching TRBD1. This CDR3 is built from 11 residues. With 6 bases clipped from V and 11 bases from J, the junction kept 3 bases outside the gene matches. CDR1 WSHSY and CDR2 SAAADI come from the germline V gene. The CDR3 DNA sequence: TGCGCCAGCAGACAGGGGCGGAAACTGTTTTTT. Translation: CASRQGRKLFF.

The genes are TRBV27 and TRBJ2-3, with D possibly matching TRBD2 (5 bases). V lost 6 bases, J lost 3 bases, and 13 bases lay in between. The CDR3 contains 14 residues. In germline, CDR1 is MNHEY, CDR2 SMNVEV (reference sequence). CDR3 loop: CASSKTRETDTQYF. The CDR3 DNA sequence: TGTGCCAGCAGCAAAACACGGGAAACAGATACGCAGTATTTT.

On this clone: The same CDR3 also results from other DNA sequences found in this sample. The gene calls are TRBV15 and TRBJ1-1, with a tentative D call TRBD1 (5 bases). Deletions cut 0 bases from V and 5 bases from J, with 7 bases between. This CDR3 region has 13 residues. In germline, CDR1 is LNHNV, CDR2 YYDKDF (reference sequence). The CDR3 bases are TGTGCCACCAGCAGAGAGAGGGGTACTGAAGCTTTCTTT. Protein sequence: CATSRERGTEAFF.

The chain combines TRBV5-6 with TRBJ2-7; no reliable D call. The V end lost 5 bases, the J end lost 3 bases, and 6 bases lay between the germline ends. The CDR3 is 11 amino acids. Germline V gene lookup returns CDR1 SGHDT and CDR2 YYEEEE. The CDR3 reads CASRGGYEQYF. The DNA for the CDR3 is TGTGCCAGCAGAGGTGGCTACGAGCAGTACTTC.